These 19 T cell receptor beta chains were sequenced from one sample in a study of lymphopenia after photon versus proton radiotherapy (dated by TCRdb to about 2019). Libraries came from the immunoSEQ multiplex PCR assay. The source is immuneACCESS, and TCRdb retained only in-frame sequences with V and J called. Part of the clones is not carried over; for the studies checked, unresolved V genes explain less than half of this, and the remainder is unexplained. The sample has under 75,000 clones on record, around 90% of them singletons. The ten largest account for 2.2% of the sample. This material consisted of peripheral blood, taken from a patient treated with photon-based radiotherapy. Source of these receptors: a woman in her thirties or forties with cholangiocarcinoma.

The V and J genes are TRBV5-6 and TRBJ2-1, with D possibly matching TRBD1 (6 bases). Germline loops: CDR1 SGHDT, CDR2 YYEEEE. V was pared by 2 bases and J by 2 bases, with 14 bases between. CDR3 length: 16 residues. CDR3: CASSLPPGDPYNEQFF. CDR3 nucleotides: TGTGCCAGCAGCTTACCTCCAGGGGACCCCTACAATGAGCAGTTCTTC. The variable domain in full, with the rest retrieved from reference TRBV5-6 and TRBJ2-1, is DAGVTQSPTHLIKTRGQQVTLRCSPKSGHDTVSWYQQALGQGPQFIFQYYEEEERQRGNFPDRFSGHQFPNYSSELNVNALLLGDSALYLCASSLPPGDPYNEQFFGPGTRLTVL.

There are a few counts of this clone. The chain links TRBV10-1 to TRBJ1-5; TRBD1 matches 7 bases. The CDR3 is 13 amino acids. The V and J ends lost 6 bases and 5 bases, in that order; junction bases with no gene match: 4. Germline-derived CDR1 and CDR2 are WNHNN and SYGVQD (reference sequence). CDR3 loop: CASSRGRDQPQHF. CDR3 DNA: TGCGCCAGCAGCAGGGGGAGAGATCAGCCCCAGCATTTT.

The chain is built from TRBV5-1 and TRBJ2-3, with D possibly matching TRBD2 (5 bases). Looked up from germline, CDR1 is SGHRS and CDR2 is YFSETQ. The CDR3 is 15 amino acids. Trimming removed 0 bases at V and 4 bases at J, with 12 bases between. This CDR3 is CASSLALLASDTQYF. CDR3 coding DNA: TGCGCCAGCAGCTTGGCTCTGCTAGCTTCAGATACGCAGTATTTT.

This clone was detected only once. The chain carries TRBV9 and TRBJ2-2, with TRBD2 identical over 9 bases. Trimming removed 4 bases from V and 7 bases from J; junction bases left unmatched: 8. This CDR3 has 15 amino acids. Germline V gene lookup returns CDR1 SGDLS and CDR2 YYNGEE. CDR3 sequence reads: CASSTVAGVVGELFF. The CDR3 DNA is TGTGCCAGCAGCACCGTAGCGGGGGTGGTCGGGGAGCTGTTTTTT.

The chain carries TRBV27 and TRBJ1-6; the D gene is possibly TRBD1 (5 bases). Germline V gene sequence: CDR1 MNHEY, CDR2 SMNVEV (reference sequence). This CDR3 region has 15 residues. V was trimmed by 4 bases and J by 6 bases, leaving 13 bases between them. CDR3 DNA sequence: TGTGCCAGCAGTTCACGACAGCTCTCTAATTCACCCCTCCACTTT. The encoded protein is CASSSRQLSNSPLHF.

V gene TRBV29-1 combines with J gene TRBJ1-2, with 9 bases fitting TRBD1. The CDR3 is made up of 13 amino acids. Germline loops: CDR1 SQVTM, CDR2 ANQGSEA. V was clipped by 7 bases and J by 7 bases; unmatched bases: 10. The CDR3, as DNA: TGCAGCGCCCGGACAGGGGAGGCCTCTGGCTACACCTTC. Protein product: CSARTGEASGYTF.

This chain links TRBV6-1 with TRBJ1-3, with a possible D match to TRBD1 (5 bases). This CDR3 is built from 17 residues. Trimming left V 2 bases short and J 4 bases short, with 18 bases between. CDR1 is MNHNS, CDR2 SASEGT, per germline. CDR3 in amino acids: CASSETPLDRIGNTIYF. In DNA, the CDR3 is TGTGCCAGCAGTGAAACCCCACTAGACAGAATCGGAAACACCATATATTTT.

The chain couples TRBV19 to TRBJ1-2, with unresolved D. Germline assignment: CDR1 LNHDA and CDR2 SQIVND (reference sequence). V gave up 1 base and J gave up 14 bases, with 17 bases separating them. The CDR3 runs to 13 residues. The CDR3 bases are TGTGCCAGTAGTATAGCCGTACGCCCTGAGTGGACCTTC. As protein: CASSIAVRPEWTF.

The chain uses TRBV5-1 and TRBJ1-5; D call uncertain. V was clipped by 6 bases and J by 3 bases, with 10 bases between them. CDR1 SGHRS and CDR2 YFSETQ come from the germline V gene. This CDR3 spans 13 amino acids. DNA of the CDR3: TGCGCCAGCAAGGCTGGGGACAATCAGCCCCAGCATTTT. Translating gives CASKAGDNQPQHF.

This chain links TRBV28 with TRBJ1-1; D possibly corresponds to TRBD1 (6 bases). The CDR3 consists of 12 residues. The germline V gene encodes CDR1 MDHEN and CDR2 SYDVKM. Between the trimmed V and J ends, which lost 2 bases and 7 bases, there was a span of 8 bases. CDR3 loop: CASSLGQFEAFF. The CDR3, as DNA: TGTGCCAGCAGTTTAGGACAGTTTGAAGCTTTCTTT.

This CDR3 reads CASSLDGRDGNYEQYF. The CDR3 DNA reads as TGTGCCAGCAGCTTAGATGGAAGGGACGGAAACTACGAGCAGTACTTC. The V and J genes are TRBV11-3 and TRBJ2-7, with D possibly called TRBD1 or TRBD2 (5 bases each). V was clipped by 0 bases and J by 3 bases, with 15 bases between them. CDR3 length: 16 residues. CDR1 is SGHNT and CDR2 is YENEEA in the germline V gene.

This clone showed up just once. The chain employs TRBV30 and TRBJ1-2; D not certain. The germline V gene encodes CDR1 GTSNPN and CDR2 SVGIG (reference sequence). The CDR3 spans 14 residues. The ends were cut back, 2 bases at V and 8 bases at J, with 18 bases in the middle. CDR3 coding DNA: TGTGCCTGGAGTCCCTCGACGGGAGGGCGGGGCTACACCTTC. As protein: CAWSPSTGGRGYTF.

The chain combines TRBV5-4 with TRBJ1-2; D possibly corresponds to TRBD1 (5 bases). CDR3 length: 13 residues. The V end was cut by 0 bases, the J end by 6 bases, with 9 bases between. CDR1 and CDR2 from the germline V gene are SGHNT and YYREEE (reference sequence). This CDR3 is CASSLDRTNGYTF. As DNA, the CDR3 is TGTGCCAGCAGCTTGGATAGGACAAATGGCTACACCTTC.

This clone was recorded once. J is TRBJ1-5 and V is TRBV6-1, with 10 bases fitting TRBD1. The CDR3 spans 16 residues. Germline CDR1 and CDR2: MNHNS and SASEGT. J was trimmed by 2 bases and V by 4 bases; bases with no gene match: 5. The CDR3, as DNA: TGTGCCAGCAGTGGAGGACAGGGGGAAGGCAATCAGCCCCAGCATTTT. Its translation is CASSGGQGEGNQPQHF.

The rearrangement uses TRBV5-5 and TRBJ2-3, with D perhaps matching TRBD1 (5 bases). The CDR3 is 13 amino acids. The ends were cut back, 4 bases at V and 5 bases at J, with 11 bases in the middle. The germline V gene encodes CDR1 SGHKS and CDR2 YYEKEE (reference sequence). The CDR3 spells CASSGLGVDTQYF. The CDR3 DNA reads TGTGCCAGCAGCGGGCTAGGGGTAGATACGCAGTATTTT.

CDR3 coding DNA: TGTGCCTGGAGTGCCGGACAGGGAGGTGTCGGAGCTTTCTTT. Encoded protein: CAWSAGQGGVGAFF. This chain joins TRBV30 and TRBJ1-1; TRBD1 matches at 8 bases. From germline, CDR1 is GTSNPN and CDR2 SVGIG (reference sequence). The CDR3 spans 14 residues. J was trimmed by 10 bases and V by 1 base; bases with no gene match: 11.

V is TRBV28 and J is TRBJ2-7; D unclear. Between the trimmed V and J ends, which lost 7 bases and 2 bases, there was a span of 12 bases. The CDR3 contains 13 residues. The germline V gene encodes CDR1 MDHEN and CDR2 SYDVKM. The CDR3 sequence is CASTATFPYEQYF. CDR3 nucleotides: TGTGCCAGCACAGCCACATTCCCCTACGAGCAGTACTTC. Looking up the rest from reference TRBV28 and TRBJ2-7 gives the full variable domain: DVKVTQSSRYLVKRTGEKVFLECVQDMDHENMFWYRQDPGLGLRLIYFSYDVKMKEKGDIPEGYSVSREKKERFSLILESASTNQTSMYLCASTATFPYEQYFGPGTRLTVT.

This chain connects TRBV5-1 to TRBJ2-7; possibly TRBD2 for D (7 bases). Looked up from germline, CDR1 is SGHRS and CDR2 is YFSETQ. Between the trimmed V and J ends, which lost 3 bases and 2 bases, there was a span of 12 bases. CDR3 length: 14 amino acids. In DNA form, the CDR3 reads TGCGCCAGCAGCTCCGGGGGGCGTACCTACGAGCAGTACTTC. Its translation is CASSSGGRTYEQYF.

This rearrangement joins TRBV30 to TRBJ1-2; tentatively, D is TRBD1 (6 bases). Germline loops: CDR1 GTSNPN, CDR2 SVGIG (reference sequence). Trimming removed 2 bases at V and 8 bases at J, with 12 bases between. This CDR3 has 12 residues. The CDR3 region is CAWSRQVYGYTF. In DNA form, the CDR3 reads TGTGCCTGGAGTCGACAGGTCTACGGCTACACCTTC.